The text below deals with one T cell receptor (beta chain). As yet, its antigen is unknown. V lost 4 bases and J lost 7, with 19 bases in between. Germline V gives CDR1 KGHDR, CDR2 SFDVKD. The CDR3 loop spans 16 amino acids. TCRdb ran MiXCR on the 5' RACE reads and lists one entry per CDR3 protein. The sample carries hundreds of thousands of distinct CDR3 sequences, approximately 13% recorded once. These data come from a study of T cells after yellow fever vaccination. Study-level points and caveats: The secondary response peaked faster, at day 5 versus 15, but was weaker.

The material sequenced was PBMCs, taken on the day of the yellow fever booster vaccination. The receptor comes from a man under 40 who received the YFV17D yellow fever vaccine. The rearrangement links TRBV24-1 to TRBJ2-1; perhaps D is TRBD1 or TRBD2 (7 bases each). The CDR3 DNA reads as TGTGCCACCAGTGAAACACAGGGGAGGGTTGTGAATGAGCAGTTCTTC. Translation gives CATSETQGRVVNEQFF.